The 12 T cell receptor beta chains below come from one sample, sequenced in a study of blood T cells in healthy people across ages (dated by TCRdb to the mid-2010s). The library was prepared using 5' RACE. Sequencing was carried out with an Illumina HiSeq 2500. A second PCR of roughly 7 to 12 cycles was run with a J-beta primer mix and a sample-barcoded 5' primer. Using fastp trimming at Q25 and MiXCR clonotype assembly, TCRdb reanalyzed the public sequencing data and kept in-frame beta chains. Identical CDR3 proteins give one entry, which carries the most common genes and DNA. The sample table lists hundreds of thousands of distinct CDR3 sequences, around half of them with a count of one. 15% to 20% of the sample belongs to the ten largest clones. Sequencing was carried out using blood. The receptors stem from a man at least 80 years old in good health.

This chain links TRBV27 with TRBJ2-7; no clear D gene. The V gene lost 5 bases and the J gene lost 0 bases, with 8 bases spanning the gap. In germline, CDR1 is MNHEY, CDR2 SMNVEV (reference sequence). This CDR3 spans 13 amino acids. CDR3 region: CASSPINSYEQYF. The CDR3 coding sequence is TGTGCCAGCAGTCCTATTAACTCCTACGAGCAGTACTTC.

In its sample, this clonotype was seen a few times. The gene calls are TRBV10-3 and TRBJ2-7, with D perhaps TRBD1 (5 bases). Between the trimmed V and J ends, which lost 3 bases and 3 bases, there was a span of 6 bases. There are 12 residues in the CDR3. CDR1 and CDR2 from the germline V gene are ENHRY and SYGVKD. CDR3 bases: TGTGCCATCAGTGAAGACAGCTACGAGCAGTACTTC. Residues: CAISEDSYEQYF.

The chain is built from TRBV5-1 and TRBJ1-1; weak D call: TRBD1 (5 bases). Germline V gives CDR1 SGHRS, CDR2 YFSETQ. The CDR3 covers 15 residues. Trimming removed 0 bases from V and 4 bases from J, with 13 bases in between. CDR3 bases: TGCGCCAGCAGCTTGGATGGGGCATCGGGCACTGAAGCTTTCTTT. Translation gives CASSLDGASGTEAFF.

This clonotype was seen a handful of times. The chain links TRBV11-2 to TRBJ2-3; D is possibly TRBD2 (6 bases). The V gene lost 5 bases and the J gene lost 3 bases, with 21 bases spanning the gap. Germline V gives CDR1 SGHAT, CDR2 FQNNGV. This CDR3 region has 17 residues. The CDR3 reads CASSPRLGPGVTDTQYF. CDR3 nucleotides: TGTGCCAGCAGCCCCAGACTCGGGCCGGGAGTAACAGATACGCAGTATTTT.

Concerning this clonotype: This may be a read error: a much more frequent sequence differs by one nucleotide. The chain recombines TRBV7-2 with TRBJ2-4; 7 nucleotides agree with TRBD2. The J call is doubtful: the DNA matches TRBJ2-7 better. The CDR3 covers 13 residues. Germline values: CDR1 SGHTA, CDR2 FQGNSA. Here the CDR3 reads CASSIQRGHEQYF. In nucleotides, the CDR3 is TGTGCCAGCAGCATTCAGCGGGGCCACGAGCAGTACTTC.

The V call is TRBV4-1, the J call TRBJ2-7; D uncertain. The J call may not be correct, given that the DNA end is closer to TRBJ2-4. The CDR3 loop spans 13 amino acids. CDR1 is MGHRA, CDR2 YSYEKL, per germline. The CDR3 is CASSPGPGNIQYF. CDR3 nucleotides: TGCGCCAGCAGCCCGGGCCCTGGGAACATTCAGTACTTC.

This chain connects TRBV2 to TRBJ2-3; 9 positions agree with TRBD2. Germline assignment: CDR1 SNHLY and CDR2 FYNNEI. This CDR3 spans 14 amino acids. Trimming cost V 6 bases and J 6 bases; bases outside gene matches: 7. DNA for the CDR3: TGTGCCAGCAGCAGGCGGGAGGGCTGGGATACGCAGTATTTT. Protein: CASSRREGWDTQYF. Based on the CDR3 plus reference TRBV2 and TRBJ2-3, the full variable domain is EPEVTQTPSHQVTQMGQEVILRCVPISNHLYFYWYRQILGQKVEFLVSFYNNEISEKSEIFDDQFSVERPDGSNFTLKIRSTKLEDSAMYFCASSRREGWDTQYFGPGTRLTVL.

There are a few counts of this clonotype. The CDR3 spells CASSALAGVGNEQFF. The CDR3 DNA reads as TGCGCCAGCAGCGCACTAGCGGGAGTCGGGAATGAGCAGTTCTTC. The gene calls are TRBV5-1 and TRBJ2-1; 11 bases align to TRBD2. The CDR3 covers 15 residues. With V trimmed by 4 bases and J by 7 bases, 7 bases remained unmatched. Germline CDR1 SGHRS, CDR2 YFSETQ.

This clonotype was picked up a small number of times. This chain joins TRBV12-3 or TRBV12-4 and TRBJ2-3, with 8 nucleotides matching TRBD2. The V and J ends lost 4 bases and 6 bases, in that order; junction bases with no gene match: 6. The CDR3 has 14 residues. CDR3 nucleotide sequence: TGTGCCAGCAGTTCAGCGGGAGTCACGGATACGCAGTATTTT. Translation: CASSSAGVTDTQYF.

The chain uses TRBV7-2 and TRBJ2-5; D is possibly TRBD2 (5 bases). V was cut by 4 bases and J by 11 bases, with 20 bases left in between. Germline V CDR1 and CDR2: SGHTA, FQGNSA. The length of the CDR3 is 14 residues. In DNA, the CDR3 is TGTGCCAGCAGCTCTAGCCAGAGGTACAATGAGCAGTACTTC. Its protein is CASSSSQRYNEQYF.

DNA of the CDR3: TGCAGTGCTAGAGATGGGACGGGACTAGCGGGTTACAATGAGCAGTACTTC. It encodes CSARDGTGLAGYNEQYF. This sequence joins TRBV20-1 and TRBJ2-7, with 12 nucleotides matching TRBD2. The CDR3 consists of 17 residues. V lost 0 bases and J lost 7; bases outside the gene matches: 13. The germline CDR1 and CDR2 sequences are DFQATT and SNEGSKA (reference sequence).

This chain uses TRBV18 with TRBJ1-1; D perhaps matches TRBD1 (5 bases). Germline V CDR1 and CDR2: KGHSH, LQKENI. With 2 bases removed from V and 3 bases from J, the gap between germline ends came to 10 bases. The CDR3 extends over 14 amino acids. CDR3 region: CASSPGGLDTEAFF. CDR3 coding DNA: TGTGCCAGCTCACCAGGGGGATTAGACACTGAAGCTTTCTTT.